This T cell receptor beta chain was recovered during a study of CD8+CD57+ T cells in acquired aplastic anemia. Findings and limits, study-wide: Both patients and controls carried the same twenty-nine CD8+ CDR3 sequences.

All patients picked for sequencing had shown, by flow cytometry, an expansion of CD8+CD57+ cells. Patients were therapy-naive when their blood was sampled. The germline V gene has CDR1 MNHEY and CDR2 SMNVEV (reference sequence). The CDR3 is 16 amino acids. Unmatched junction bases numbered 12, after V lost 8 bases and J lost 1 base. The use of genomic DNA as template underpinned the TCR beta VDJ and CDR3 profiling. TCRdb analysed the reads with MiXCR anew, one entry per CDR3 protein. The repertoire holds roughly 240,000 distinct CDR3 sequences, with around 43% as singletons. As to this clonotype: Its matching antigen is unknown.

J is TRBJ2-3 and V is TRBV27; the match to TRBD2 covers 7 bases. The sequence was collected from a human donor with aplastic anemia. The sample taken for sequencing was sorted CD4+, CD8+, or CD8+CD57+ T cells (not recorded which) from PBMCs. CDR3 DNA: TGTGCCAGCTCCCACACCCCCCTAGCGGGCACAGATACGCAGTATTTT. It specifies CASSHTPLAGTDTQYF.